This TCR beta chain stems from a study of CD8 T cells in Susac syndrome. Per the germline V gene, CDR1 is MNHEY and CDR2 is SMNVEV (reference sequence). The CDR3 runs to 15 residues. With 0 bases removed from V and 1 base from J, the gap between germline ends came to 9 bases. The RNA, about 0.45 to 1 ug, was put through reverse transcription using random hexamers. TCRdb re-called the immunoSEQ multiplex PCR reads with MiXCR, one entry per CDR3 protein. The table lists roughly 400,000 distinct CDR3 sequences, around 85% of them singletons. Blood CD8+ and CD4+ T cells underwent high-throughput TCR beta sequencing. Treatment-naive patients with stable or active relapsing-remitting disease were the multiple sclerosis controls. It was negative isolation that provided the CD8+ and CD4+ T cells, whereas TEMRA cells were enriched by FACS. This clonotype has only one observation.

The receptor was isolated from a human donor with multiple sclerosis. V gene TRBV27 combines with J gene TRBJ1-1; D gene unclear. The specimen sequenced was CD8+ T cells from PBMCs. The CDR3: CASSLSLGGNTEAFF. The CDR3, as DNA: TGTGCCAGCAGTTTATCCCTCGGAGGGAACACTGAAGCTTTCTTT.